This paragraph reports one T cell receptor beta chain. At one end, the junction sequence differs from germline, possibly due to a read error. This entry comes from a study of blood T cells in healthy people across ages. About the research overall: When template switching was applied, about one barcoded beta molecule was captured per two T cells.

This CDR3 is built from 15 residues. Germline CDR1 and CDR2: SNHLY and FYNNEI. A second about 7 to 11 cycle PCR used barcoded and J-beta primers. Every cDNA molecule carried a tag from a template-switch adaptor bearing 12 random nucleotides. A minimum of 2.5 million CDR3-containing paired-end reads was obtained for each sample. TCRdb re-called the 5' RACE reads through MiXCR, storing one row per CDR3 protein. The data contain 780,000 or so distinct CDR3 sequences, about 53% of them singletons. This receptor was identified in an older man in good health. Sequencing used blood. The chain uses TRBV2 and TRBJ2-1; 11 nucleotides line up with TRBD2. The CDR3 loop is CASRPLAGGYNERFF. The DNA for the CDR3 is TGTGCCAGCAGACCCCTAGCGGGAGGATACAATGAGCGGTTCTTC.